This is a list of T cell receptor beta chains from one sample in a study of tumor and adjacent non-tumor tissue in lung cancer. One entry per CDR3 protein, called by TCRdb with MiXCR from the multiplex PCR reads. The sample shows roughly 90,000 distinct CDR3 sequences, roughly three quarters of them seen only once. The sequenced sample consisted of distant non-tumor lung tissue. The source is a woman aged 45 to 65 with non-small cell lung cancer. The conserved cysteine and the conserved F or W are not part of the CDR3 here.

v_gene: TRBV4-2; j_gene: TRBJ2-6; CDR3aa: ACRLGRSGANVLT
v_gene: TRBV10-2; j_gene: TRBJ1-1; CDR3aa: ASTGPAGSITSEAF
v_gene: TRBV6-1; j_gene: TRBJ1-3; CDR3aa: ASSVGHIPFENTIY
v_gene: TRBV7-9; j_gene: TRBJ2-3; CDR3aa: ASSFGASGIDAQY
v_gene: TRBV12-3/TRBV12-4; j_gene: TRBJ2-7; CDR3aa: ASGKRENEQY
v_gene: TRBV30; j_gene: TRBJ2-7; CDR3aa: AWTERVNELY
v_gene: TRBV6-5; j_gene: TRBJ1-5; CDR3aa: ASRPGQIYQPQL
v_gene: TRBV6-5; j_gene: TRBJ1-1; CDR3aa: VTEDRLGLEAF
v_gene: TRBV6-1; j_gene: TRBJ1-5; CDR3aa: ASIINGDERSNQPQH
v_gene: TRBV29-1; j_gene: TRBJ1-1; CDR3aa: RVERYSNTEAF
v_gene: TRBV7-8; j_gene: TRBJ2-4; CDR3aa: ASSPSGGIAKNTQY
v_gene: TRBV10-3; j_gene: TRBJ1-3; CDR3aa: AISESGGRFNSGNTIY
v_gene: TRBV29-1; j_gene: TRBJ2-7; CDR3aa: SFISGRTINEQY
v_gene: TRBV11-2; j_gene: TRBJ2-7; CDR3aa: ASSTGTGRTYEKH
v_gene: TRBV7-8; j_gene: TRBJ2-3; CDR3aa: ASILRLAGTDTQY
v_gene: TRBV11-2; j_gene: TRBJ1-2; CDR3aa: ASGLEGVANYGYT
v_gene: TRBV11-2; j_gene: TRBJ2-1; CDR3aa: ASNLGENNEQF
v_gene: TRBV7-9; j_gene: TRBJ2-1; CDR3aa: TSSPRRTNGLYNEQF
v_gene: TRBV6-6; j_gene: TRBJ2-7; CDR3aa: AAQETGVYEQY
v_gene: TRBV7-9; j_gene: TRBJ1-1; CDR3aa: ASSPQLLLGTEAF
v_gene: TRBV29-1; j_gene: TRBJ2-7; CDR3aa: SATRGGQGSHEQY
v_gene: TRBV14; j_gene: TRBJ2-3; CDR3aa: ACSQYYGLAGASDTQY
v_gene: TRBV6-6; j_gene: TRBJ2-7; CDR3aa: ASGPRDSPYEQY
v_gene: TRBV29-1; j_gene: TRBJ2-7; CDR3aa: SVVGEAGGVLYEQY
v_gene: TRBV6-1; j_gene: TRBJ2-5; CDR3aa: ASTGSQETQY
v_gene: TRBV11-2; j_gene: TRBJ2-1; CDR3aa: ASSREGAGERF
v_gene: TRBV6-1; j_gene: TRBJ2-1; CDR3aa: ASILWGNRQGARHDNEQF
v_gene: TRBV5-8; j_gene: TRBJ2-7; CDR3aa: ARSLTSRGYEQY
v_gene: TRBV6-2/TRBV6-3; j_gene: TRBJ2-1; CDR3aa: TSSLAPYDEQF